The 23 T cell receptor beta chains below all came from one sample that was sequenced in a study of T cell responses to AZD1222 COVID-19 vaccine. Sequenced by immunoSEQ multiplex PCR; TCRdb stores in-frame clones only, minus some. The sample shows 95,000 to 150,000 clones, 85% to 90% of them seen only once. This specimen was peripheral blood, taken on day 0 of AZD1222 vaccination. These receptors were taken from an adult in good health.

V gene TRBV6-2 or TRBV6-3 combines with J gene TRBJ2-5; 7 positions agree with TRBD2. V trimming: 5 bases; J trimming: 5 bases; junction bases outside the gene matches: 23. CDR1 and CDR2 from the germline V gene are MNHEY and SVGEGT. The CDR3 has 19 residues. The CDR3 nucleotides are TGTGCCAGCAGTGGGACCGGGACTACCATCATCTACGGGAGGGAGACCCAGTACTTC. It encodes CASSGTGTTIIYGRETQYF.

The rearrangement uses TRBV7-6 and TRBJ2-3, with a possible D match to TRBD2 (5 bases). The CDR3 length is 13 residues. The germline V gene encodes CDR1 SGHVS and CDR2 FNYEAQ. Trimming left V 5 bases short and J 6 bases short, with 12 bases between. The CDR3 DNA reads TGTGCCAGCAGCCCCGAGATAGCGGATACGCAGTATTTT. Its translation: CASSPEIADTQYF.

The V gene is TRBV27, the J gene TRBJ1-4; D remains unclear. V was cut by 3 bases and J by 5 bases, with 10 bases left in between. The CDR3 totals 14 residues. Germline lookup yields CDR1 MNHEY and CDR2 SMNVEV (reference sequence). This CDR3 reads CASSLHGVNEKLFF. For the CDR3, the DNA is TGTGCCAGCAGTTTGCACGGTGTCAATGAAAAACTGTTTTTT.

The V gene is TRBV28, the J gene TRBJ2-1, with a weak D call TRBD1 (5 bases). V was shortened by 6 bases and J by 3 bases, with 15 bases between the two germline ends. Germline assignment: CDR1 MDHEN and CDR2 SYDVKM. CDR3 size: 15 residues. CDR3 DNA sequence: TGTGCCAGCAGGGGGCGCCAGGCCTTCTACAATGAGCAGTTCTTC. It specifies CASRGRQAFYNEQFF.

The chain combines TRBV28 with TRBJ2-7; no reliable D call. Germline CDR1 reads MDHEN; CDR2 reads SYDVKM. The V and J ends lost 6 bases and 0 bases respectively, with 18 bases between them. The CDR3 has 16 residues. DNA of the CDR3: TGTGCCAGCAGGTATAACCTGGCGTCCAGCTCCTACGAGCAGTACTTC. Encoded protein: CASRYNLASSSYEQYF.

J is TRBJ2-3 and V is TRBV9; TRBD1 matches 7 bases. Germline V lookup: CDR1 SGDLS, CDR2 YYNGEE. The CDR3 sequence is 16 residues long. Trimming took 4 bases from V and 3 from J; bases not matched to a gene: 11. This CDR3 is CASSPGDRWGTDTQYF. The CDR3 region has the DNA TGTGCCAGCAGCCCAGGGGACAGATGGGGTACAGATACGCAGTATTTT.

The chain recombines TRBV5-4 with TRBJ2-1; D not resolved. The CDR3 totals 12 residues. V lost 4 bases and J 9 bases, leaving 11 bases between the germline ends. Germline V CDR1 and CDR2: SGHNT, YYREEE (reference sequence). CDR3 sequence: CASSPIGGEQFF. The CDR3 bases are TGTGCCAGCAGCCCAATAGGCGGTGAGCAGTTCTTC.

V and J are TRBV4-3 and TRBJ2-7; TRBD1 agrees at 8 bases. The trim removed 0 bases at V and 5 bases at J, leaving 6 bases unmatched. This CDR3 contains 15 residues. CDR1 is LGHNA, CDR2 YSLEER, per germline. CDR3 DNA: TGCGCCAGCAGCCAAGAAGTCGTACAGGGGGACGAGCAGTACTTC. This translates into CASSQEVVQGDEQYF.

This clone was picked up one time. The CDR3 here is CASSTRTSGSDEQFF. The CDR3, as DNA: TGTGCCAGCAGTACTCGGACTAGCGGGAGCGATGAGCAGTTCTTC. The rearrangement joins TRBV27 to TRBJ2-1, with 13 bases fitting TRBD2. This CDR3 spans 15 amino acids. Unmatched junction bases numbered 6, after V lost 5 bases and J lost 8 bases. In germline, CDR1 is MNHEY, CDR2 SMNVEV (reference sequence).

The V call is TRBV7-9, the J call TRBJ2-7; D might be TRBD1 (6 bases). Germline V gene sequence: CDR1 SEHNR, CDR2 FQNEAQ (reference sequence). V lost 2 bases, J lost 4 bases, and 9 bases lay in between. This CDR3 is built from 13 residues. This chain's CDR3 is CASSLRDRYEQYF. The CDR3 DNA is TGTGCCAGCAGCTTACGAGACAGGTACGAGCAGTACTTC. The full variable domain, with the rest looked up from reference TRBV7-9 and TRBJ2-7, is DTGVSQNPRHKITKRGQNVTFRCDPISEHNRLYWYRQTLGQGPEFLTYFQNEAQLEKSRLLSDRFSAERPKGSFSTLEIQRTEQGDSAMYLCASSLRDRYEQYFGPGTRLTVT.

The chain links TRBV27 to TRBJ2-1, with 11 positions matching TRBD2. Trimming took 3 bases from V and 9 from J; bases not matched to a gene: 10. The CDR3 covers 16 residues. Germline CDR1 MNHEY, CDR2 SMNVEV (reference sequence). CDR3 in DNA: TGTGCCAGCAGTTTTCTTAGCGGGAGGGCCATTAGTGAGCAGTTCTTC. It translates to CASSFLSGRAISEQFF.

The CDR3 region has the DNA TGTGCCAGCAGTGCTATGTTTAGGGGACTACTCCCAGATACGCAGTATTTT. This sequence encodes CASSAMFRGLLPDTQYF. V usage is TRBV6-1 and J usage is TRBJ2-3, with 7 positions matching TRBD2. V was clipped by 4 bases and J by 4 bases; unmatched bases: 14. The CDR3 has 17 residues. From germline, CDR1 is MNHNS and CDR2 SASEGT.

The genes are TRBV10-3 and TRBJ2-4, with 10 bases matching TRBD1. CDR1 is ENHRY, CDR2 SYGVKD, per germline. The CDR3 is 13 amino acids. V trimming: 6 bases; J trimming: 5 bases; junction bases outside the gene matches: 1. The CDR3 reads CAIRGTGENIQYF. The CDR3, as DNA: TGTGCCATCAGGGGGACAGGGGAAAACATTCAGTACTTC.

The chain combines TRBV27 with TRBJ2-7, with D possibly being TRBD1 (5 bases). V was shortened by 7 bases and J by 5 bases, with 15 bases between the two germline ends. CDR3 length equals 13 residues. Germline loops: CDR1 MNHEY, CDR2 SMNVEV (reference sequence). This CDR3 is CASIGRGKNEQYF. Here the CDR3 DNA reads TGTGCCAGCATTGGTAGGGGTAAGAACGAGCAGTACTTC.

V and J are TRBV11-2 and TRBJ1-2, with 7 bases aligning to TRBD1. The CDR3 is 13 amino acids. The V and J ends lost 5 bases and 7 bases, in that order; junction bases with no gene match: 7. The germline V gene has CDR1 SGHAT and CDR2 FQNNGV. The DNA of the CDR3 is TGTGCCAGCAGCCCCAAGGGACAGACTGGCTACACCTTC. As protein: CASSPKGQTGYTF.

The chain recombines TRBV4-1 with TRBJ2-1; no clear D. The CDR3 contains 14 residues. V lost 0 bases to trimming and J lost 4 bases, with 7 bases between them. Germline V CDR1 and CDR2: MGHRA, YSYEKL. CDR3 region: CASSQEWRYNEQFF. CDR3 in DNA: TGCGCCAGCAGCCAAGAGTGGCGGTACAATGAGCAGTTCTTC.

The V gene is TRBV28, the J gene TRBJ1-5; 8 bases agree with TRBD1. In germline, CDR1 is MDHEN, CDR2 SYDVKM. After removal of 6 bases from V and 1 base from J, the junction contained 2 bases not matched to a gene. CDR3 length: 14 amino acids. The CDR3 sequence is CASRWTGSNQPQHF. The CDR3 region has the DNA TGTGCCAGCAGGTGGACAGGGAGCAATCAGCCCCAGCATTTT.

The chain uses TRBV12-3 or TRBV12-4 and TRBJ1-1, with no clear D. Trimming removed 6 bases from V and 4 bases from J, with 9 bases in between. The CDR3 is made up of 12 amino acids. DNA of the CDR3: TGTGCCAGCAGGCGGGTGGCCACTGAAGCTTTCTTT. Its protein is CASRRVATEAFF.

This rearrangement joins TRBV7-9 to TRBJ2-7; the D is unclear. The CDR3 is 12 amino acids. CDR1 is SEHNR and CDR2 is FQNEAQ in the germline V gene (reference sequence). V lost 5 bases and J lost 3, with 8 bases in between. CDR3 in DNA: TGTGCCAGCAGCCCGACGGGCTACGAGCAGTACTTC. Residues: CASSPTGYEQYF.

The genes are TRBV4-1 and TRBJ1-6; possibly TRBD1 for D (5 bases). Germline loops: CDR1 MGHRA, CDR2 YSYEKL. V gave up 0 bases and J gave up 3 bases, with 12 bases separating them. The CDR3 covers 17 residues. The chain's CDR3 is CASSQDFGDLYNSPLHF. DNA of the CDR3: TGCGCCAGCAGCCAAGATTTCGGGGACCTCTATAATTCACCCCTCCACTTT.

Only one count was recorded for this clone. The rearrangement links TRBV27 to TRBJ2-7; 9 nucleotides agree with TRBD1. The V gene's germline CDR1 is MNHEY and CDR2 SMNVEV (reference sequence). V trimming: 7 bases; J trimming: 1 base; junction bases outside the gene matches: 14. CDR3 length: 17 amino acids. Here the CDR3 reads CASISRSVGTGSYEQYF. The CDR3 bases are TGTGCCAGCATCTCCCGTTCTGTAGGGACAGGGTCCTACGAGCAGTACTTC.

This rearrangement joins TRBV9 to TRBJ1-3; no definite D call. Germline values: CDR1 SGDLS, CDR2 YYNGEE. V lost 0 bases and J 0 bases, leaving 7 bases between the germline ends. The CDR3 runs 15 residues. The CDR3 sequence is CASSVEWSSGNTIYF. In nucleotides, the CDR3 is TGTGCCAGCAGCGTAGAGTGGAGCTCTGGAAACACCATATATTTT.

The genes are TRBV6-1 and TRBJ2-3; D is ambiguous. The germline CDR1 and CDR2 sequences are MNHNS and SASEGT. V was shortened by 3 bases and J by 2 bases, with 3 bases between the two germline ends. The CDR3 has 12 amino acids. The CDR3: CASSDNTDTQYF. The CDR3 coding sequence is TGTGCCAGCAGTGACAACACAGATACGCAGTATTTT.